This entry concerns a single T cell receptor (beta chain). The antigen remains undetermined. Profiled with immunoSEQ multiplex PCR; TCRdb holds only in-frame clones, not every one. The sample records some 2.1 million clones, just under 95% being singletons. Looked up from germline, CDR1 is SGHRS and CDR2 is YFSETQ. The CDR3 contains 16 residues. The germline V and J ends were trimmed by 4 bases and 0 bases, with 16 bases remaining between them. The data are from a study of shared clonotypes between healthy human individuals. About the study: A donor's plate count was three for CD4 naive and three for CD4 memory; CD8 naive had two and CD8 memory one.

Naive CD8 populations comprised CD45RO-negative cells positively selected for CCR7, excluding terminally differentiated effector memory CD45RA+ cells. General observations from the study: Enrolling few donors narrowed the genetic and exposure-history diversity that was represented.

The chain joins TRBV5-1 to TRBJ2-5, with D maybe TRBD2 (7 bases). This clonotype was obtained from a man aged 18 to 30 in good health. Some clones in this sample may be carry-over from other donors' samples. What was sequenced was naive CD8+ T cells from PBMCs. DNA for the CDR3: TGCGCCAGCAGCCCCCGGGGGCGGGAGTACCAAGAGACCCAGTACTTC. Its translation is CASSPRGREYQETQYF.